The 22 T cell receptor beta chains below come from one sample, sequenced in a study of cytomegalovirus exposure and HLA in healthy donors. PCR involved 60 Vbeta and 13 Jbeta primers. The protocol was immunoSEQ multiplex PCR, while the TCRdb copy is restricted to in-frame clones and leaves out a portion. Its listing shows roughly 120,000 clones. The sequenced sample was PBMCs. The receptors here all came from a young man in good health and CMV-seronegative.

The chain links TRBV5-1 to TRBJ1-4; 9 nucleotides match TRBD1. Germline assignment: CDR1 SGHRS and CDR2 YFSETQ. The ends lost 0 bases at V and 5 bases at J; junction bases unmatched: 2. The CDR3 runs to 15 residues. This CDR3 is CASSLEGTGNEKLFF. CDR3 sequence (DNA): TGCGCCAGCAGCTTGGAGGGGACAGGGAATGAAAAACTGTTTTTT.

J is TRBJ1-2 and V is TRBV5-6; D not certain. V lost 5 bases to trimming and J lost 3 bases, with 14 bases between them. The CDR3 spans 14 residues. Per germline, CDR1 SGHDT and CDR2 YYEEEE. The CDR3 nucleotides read TGTGCCAGCAGTTGGCGGGAAATGGACTATGGCTACACCTTC. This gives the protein CASSWREMDYGYTF.

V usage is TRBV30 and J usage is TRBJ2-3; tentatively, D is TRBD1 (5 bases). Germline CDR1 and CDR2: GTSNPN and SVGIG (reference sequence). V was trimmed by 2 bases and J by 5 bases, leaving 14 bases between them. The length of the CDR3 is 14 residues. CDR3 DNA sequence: TGTGCCTGGAGTTTGACCAGACAGATAGATACGCAGTATTTT. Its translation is CAWSLTRQIDTQYF. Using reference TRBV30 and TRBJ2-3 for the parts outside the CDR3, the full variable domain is SQTIHQWPATLVQPVGSPLSLECTVEGTSNPNLYWYRQAAGRGLQLLFYSVGIGQISSEVPQNLSASRPQDRQFILSSKKLLLSDSGFYLCAWSLTRQIDTQYFGPGTRLTVL.

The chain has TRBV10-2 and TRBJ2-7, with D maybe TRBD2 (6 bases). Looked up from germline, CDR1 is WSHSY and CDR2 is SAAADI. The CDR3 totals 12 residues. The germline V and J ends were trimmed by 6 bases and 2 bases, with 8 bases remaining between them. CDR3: CASSRLAYEQYF. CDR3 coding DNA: TGCGCCAGCAGCCGACTAGCCTACGAGCAGTACTTC.

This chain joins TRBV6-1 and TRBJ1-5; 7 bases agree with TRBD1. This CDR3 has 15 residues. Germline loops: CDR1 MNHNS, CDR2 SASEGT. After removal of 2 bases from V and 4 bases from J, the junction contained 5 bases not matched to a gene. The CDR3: CASSETTGRNQPQHF. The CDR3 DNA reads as TGTGCCAGCAGTGAAACGACAGGGAGAAATCAGCCCCAGCATTTT.

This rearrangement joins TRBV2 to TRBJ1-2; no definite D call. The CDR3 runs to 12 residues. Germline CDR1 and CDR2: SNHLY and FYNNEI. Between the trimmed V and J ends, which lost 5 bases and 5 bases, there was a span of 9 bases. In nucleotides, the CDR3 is TGTGCCAGCAGTCTTTCGGGGTATGGCTACACCTTC. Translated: CASSLSGYGYTF. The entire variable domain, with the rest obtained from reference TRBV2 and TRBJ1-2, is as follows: EPEVTQTPSHQVTQMGQEVILRCVPISNHLYFYWYRQILGQKVEFLVSFYNNEISEKSEIFDDQFSVERPDGSNFTLKIRSTKLEDSAMYFCASSLSGYGYTFGSGTRLTVV.

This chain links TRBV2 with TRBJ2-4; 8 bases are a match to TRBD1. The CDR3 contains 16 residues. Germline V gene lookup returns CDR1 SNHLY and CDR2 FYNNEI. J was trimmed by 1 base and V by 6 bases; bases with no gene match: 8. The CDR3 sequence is CASRVQGAVAKNIQYF. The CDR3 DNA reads TGTGCCAGCAGGGTTCAGGGGGCCGTCGCCAAAAACATTCAGTACTTC.

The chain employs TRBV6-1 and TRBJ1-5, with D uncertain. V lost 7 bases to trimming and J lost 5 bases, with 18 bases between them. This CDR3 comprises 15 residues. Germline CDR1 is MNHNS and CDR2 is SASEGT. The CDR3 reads CASTTYRVGDQPQHF. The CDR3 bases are TGTGCCAGCACCACGTACCGGGTCGGGGATCAGCCCCAGCATTTT.

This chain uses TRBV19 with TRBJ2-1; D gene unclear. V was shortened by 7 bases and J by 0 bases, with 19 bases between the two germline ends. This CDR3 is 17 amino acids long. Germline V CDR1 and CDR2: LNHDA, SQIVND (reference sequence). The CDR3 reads CASNTLRLGSSYNEQFF. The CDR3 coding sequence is TGTGCCAGTAACACCCTCCGCCTAGGTAGCTCCTACAATGAGCAGTTCTTC.

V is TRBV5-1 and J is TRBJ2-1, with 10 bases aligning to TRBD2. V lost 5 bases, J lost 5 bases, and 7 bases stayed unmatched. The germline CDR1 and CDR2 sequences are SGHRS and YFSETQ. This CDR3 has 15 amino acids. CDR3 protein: CASRTGLAKDNEQFF. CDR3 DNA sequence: TGCGCCAGCAGGACGGGACTAGCGAAAGACAATGAGCAGTTCTTC. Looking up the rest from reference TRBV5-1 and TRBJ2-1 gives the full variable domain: KAGVTQTPRYLIKTRGQQVTLSCSPISGHRSVSWYQQTPGQGLQFLFEYFSETQRNKGNFPGRFSGRQFSNSRSEMNVSTLELGDSALYLCASRTGLAKDNEQFFGPGTRLTVL.

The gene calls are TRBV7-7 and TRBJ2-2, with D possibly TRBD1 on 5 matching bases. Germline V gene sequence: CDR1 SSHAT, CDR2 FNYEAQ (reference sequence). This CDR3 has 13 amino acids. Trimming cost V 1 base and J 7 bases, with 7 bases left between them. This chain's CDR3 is CASSLGGLGELFF. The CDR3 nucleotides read TGTGCCAGCAGCTTAGGGGGCCTCGGGGAGCTGTTTTTT.

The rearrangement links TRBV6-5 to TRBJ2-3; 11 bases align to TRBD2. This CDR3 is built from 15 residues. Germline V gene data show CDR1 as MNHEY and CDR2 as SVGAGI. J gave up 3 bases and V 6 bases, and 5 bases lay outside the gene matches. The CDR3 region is CASRNSGGGTDTQYF. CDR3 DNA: TGTGCCAGCAGGAATAGCGGGGGGGGGACAGATACGCAGTATTTT.

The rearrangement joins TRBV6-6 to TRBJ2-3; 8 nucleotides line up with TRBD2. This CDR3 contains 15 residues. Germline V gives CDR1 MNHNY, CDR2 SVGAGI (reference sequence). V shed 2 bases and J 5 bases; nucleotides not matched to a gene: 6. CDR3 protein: CASSYRAGGGDTQYF. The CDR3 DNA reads TGTGCCAGCAGTTACCGGGCGGGAGGAGGAGATACGCAGTATTTT.

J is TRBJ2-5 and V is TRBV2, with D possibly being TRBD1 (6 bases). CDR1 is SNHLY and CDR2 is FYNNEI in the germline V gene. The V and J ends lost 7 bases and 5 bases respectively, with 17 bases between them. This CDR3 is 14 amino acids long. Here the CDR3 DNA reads TGTGCCAGCACCAACAACCGGGACACGGAGACCCAGTACTTC. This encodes CASTNNRDTETQYF.

In nucleotides, the CDR3 is TGTGCCAGCTCAGGCTTACTAGCGGGAGGGCCAGATGATGAGCAGTTCTTC. Its translation: CASSGLLAGGPDDEQFF. The chain carries TRBV18 and TRBJ2-1; 13 bases match TRBD2. CDR3 length: 17 amino acids. With 5 bases clipped from V and 8 bases from J, the junction kept 12 bases outside the gene matches. Germline V gene data show CDR1 as KGHSH and CDR2 as LQKENI.

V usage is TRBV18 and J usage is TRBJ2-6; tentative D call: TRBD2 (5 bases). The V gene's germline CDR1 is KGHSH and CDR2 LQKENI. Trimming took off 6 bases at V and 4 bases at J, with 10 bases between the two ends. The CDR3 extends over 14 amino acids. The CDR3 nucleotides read TGTGCCAGCTCCTCGGGATACGGGGCCAACGTCCTGACTTTC. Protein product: CASSSGYGANVLTF.

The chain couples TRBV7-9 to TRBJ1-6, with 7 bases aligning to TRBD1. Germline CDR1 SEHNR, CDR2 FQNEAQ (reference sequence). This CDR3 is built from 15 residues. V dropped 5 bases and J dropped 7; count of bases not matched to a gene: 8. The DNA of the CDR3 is TGTGCCAGCAGCCCATGGGACAGACCGAATTCACCCCTCCACTTT. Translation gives CASSPWDRPNSPLHF.

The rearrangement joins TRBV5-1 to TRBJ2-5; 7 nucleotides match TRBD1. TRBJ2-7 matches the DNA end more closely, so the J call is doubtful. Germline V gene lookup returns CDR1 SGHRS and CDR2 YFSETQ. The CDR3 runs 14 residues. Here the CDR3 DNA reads TGCGCCAGCAGCCCCGGGACAGCAGTCTACGAGCAGTACTTC. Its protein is CASSPGTAVYEQYF.

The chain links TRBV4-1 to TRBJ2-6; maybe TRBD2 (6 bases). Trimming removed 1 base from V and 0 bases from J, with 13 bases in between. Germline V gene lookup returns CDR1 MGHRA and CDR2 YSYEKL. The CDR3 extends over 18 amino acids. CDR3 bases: TGCGCCAGCAGCCAAGGTGCTCGGGGGAACTCTGGGGCCAACGTCCTGACTTTC. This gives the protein CASSQGARGNSGANVLTF.

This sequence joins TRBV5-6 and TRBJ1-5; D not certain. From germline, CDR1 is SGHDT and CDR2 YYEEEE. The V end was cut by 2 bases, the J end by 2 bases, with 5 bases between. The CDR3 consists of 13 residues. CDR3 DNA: TGTGCCAGCAGCTTCGGGGGCAATCAGCCCCAGCATTTT. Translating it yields CASSFGGNQPQHF.

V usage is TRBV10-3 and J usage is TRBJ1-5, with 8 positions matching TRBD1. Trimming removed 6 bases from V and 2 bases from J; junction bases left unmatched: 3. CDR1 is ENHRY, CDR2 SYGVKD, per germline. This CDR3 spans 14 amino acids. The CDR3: CAIRGQEGNQPQHF. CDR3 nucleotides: TGTGCCATCAGGGGACAGGAAGGCAATCAGCCCCAGCATTTT.

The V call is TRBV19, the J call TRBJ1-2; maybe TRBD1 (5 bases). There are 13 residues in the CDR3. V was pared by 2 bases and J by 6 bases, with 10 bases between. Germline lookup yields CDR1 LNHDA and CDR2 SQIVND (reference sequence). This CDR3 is CASSILRGDGYTF. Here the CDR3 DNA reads TGTGCCAGTAGTATACTTCGGGGGGATGGCTACACCTTC. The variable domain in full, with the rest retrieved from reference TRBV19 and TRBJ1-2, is DGGITQSPKYLFRKEGQNVTLSCEQNLNHDAMYWYRQDPGQGLRLIYYSQIVNDFQKGDIAEGYSVSREKKESFPLTVTSAQKNPTAFYLCASSILRGDGYTFGSGTRLTVV.